Listed below are T cell receptor beta chains from one sample, sequenced in a study of tumor-infiltrating lymphocytes in localized non-small cell lung cancer. Here immunoSEQ multiplex PCR was the method, and the copy in TCRdb shows in-frame clones only, minus some. The sample contains around 12,000 clones, 80% to 90% of which appear only once. The sequenced sample was uninvolved lung tissue not adjacent to the tumor. The receptors derive from a human donor with non-small cell lung cancer. The CDR3 runs from the conserved cysteine through the conserved F or W. Fields, in order: J gene, clone size, V gene, D gene, CDR3 DNA, CDR3 protein. D genes are given only for firm matches. Size is stated for part of the rows, as once, few or many counts, or as a class when the clone is expanded.

>TRBJ2-7|.|TRBV7-8|.
TGTGCCAGCAGCTCCCCGACAGAGCAGTACTTC
CASSSPTEQYF
>TRBJ2-7|.|TRBV9|TRBD1
TGTGCCAGCAGCGCCTCCGGGACAGGGGGGCCCTACGAGCAGTACTTC
CASSASGTGGPYEQYF
>TRBJ1-1|.|TRBV30|.
TGTGCCTGGAAACAAGGGAACACTGAAGCTTTCTTT
CAWKQGNTEAFF
>TRBJ1-1|once|TRBV5-6|.
TGTGCCAGCAGCTTGTTACAGCCCGGGCCCGCCACTGAAGCTTTCTTT
CASSLLQPGPATEAFF
>TRBJ1-5|once|TRBV7-8|TRBD1
TGTGCCAGCAGCTTATACAGGGGCGACGGCAATCAGCCCCAGCATTTT
CASSLYRGDGNQPQHF
>TRBJ2-2|few|TRBV7-9|.
TGTGCCAGCAGCCTGAATTTACGGCACACCGGGGAGCTGTTTTTT
CASSLNLRHTGELFF
>TRBJ2-7|.|TRBV30|.
TGTGCCTGGAGTGTAGAAGGCAGAGGCTACGAGCAGTACTTC
CAWSVEGRGYEQYF
>TRBJ1-1|.|TRBV5-4|TRBD1
TGTGCCAGCAGCCGGGGTGCCCAGACAGGGAGGGACACTGAAGCTTTCTTT
CASSRGAQTGRDTEAFF
>TRBJ2-2|.|TRBV19|TRBD2
TGTGCCTCAAAAAGCGGGAGGGGTACCGGGGAGCTGTTTTTT
CASKSGRGTGELFF
>TRBJ2-3|.|TRBV30|TRBD2
TGTGCCTCGACTAGCGGGCTCACAGATACGCAGTATTTT
CASTSGLTDTQYF
>TRBJ2-2|.|TRBV7-2|.
TGTGCCAGCAGCTCCGGGACAAGAAGGGGCACCGGGGAGCTGTTTTTT
CASSSGTRRGTGELFF
>TRBJ1-1|.|TRBV19|TRBD1
TGTGCCAGTACGGGACAGCTGGGCACTGAAGCTTTCTTT
CASTGQLGTEAFF
>TRBJ1-2|.|TRBV30|.
TGTGCCTGGAGTGCCTCCCTTAGAGGCGTCTATGGCTACACCTTC
CAWSASLRGVYGYTF
>TRBJ1-2|.|TRBV28|.
TGTGCCAGCAATCAAGGGAAGTATGGCTACACCTTC
CASNQGKYGYTF
>TRBJ2-7|.|TRBV29-1|.
TGCAGCGTTGAGGCGTTAGGGGGCTACGAGCAGTACTTC
CSVEALGGYEQYF
>TRBJ1-3|once|TRBV4-1|.
TGCGCCAGCAGCCAAGGAATTGGGCCGGGGAACACCATATATTTT
CASSQGIGPGNTIYF
>TRBJ1-5|.|TRBV18|TRBD1
TGTGCCAGCTCACCCCGACAGGGGACGGAAGAGAGGCCCCAGCATTTT
CASSPRQGTEERPQHF
>TRBJ2-3|.|TRBV27|.
TGTGCCAGCAGCACCGCTAGCACAGATACGCAGTATTTT
CASSTASTDTQYF
>TRBJ2-5|.|TRBV28|TRBD2
TGTGCCAGCAGTTCCCCCGCGGGGGGCATCCAAGAGACCCAGTACTTC
CASSSPAGGIQETQYF
>TRBJ1-2|.|TRBV18|.
TGTGCCAGCTCAGCCGGGACGGACGTCTATGGCTACACCTTC
CASSAGTDVYGYTF
>TRBJ2-3|.|TRBV7-3|.
TGTGCCAGCAGCCCCCGGGCCGGAAGGGAAGATACGCAGTATTTT
CASSPRAGREDTQYF
>TRBJ2-3|.|TRBV6-1|TRBD2
TGTGCCACGGGGCAAACGGTAGCGGGCTCGGCTACGCAGTATTTT
CATGQTVAGSATQYF
>TRBJ2-7|.|TRBV5-6|.
TGTGCCAGCAGCTCCTGGACACTCTACGAGCAGTACTTC
CASSSWTLYEQYF
>TRBJ2-3|.|TRBV9|TRBD2
TGTGCCAGCAGCGTAGGCGGGGGGGTAGACACAGATACGCAGTATTTT
CASSVGGGVDTDTQYF
>TRBJ2-7|.|TRBV7-2|.
TGTGCCAGCAGCACCCGGAGGCAGGGGGGCTACGAGCAGTACTTC
CASSTRRQGGYEQYF
>TRBJ2-6|once|TRBV5-4|.
TGTGCCAGCAGCTCGGTTGACAGCTCTGGGGCCAACGTCCTGACTTTC
CASSSVDSSGANVLTF
>TRBJ2-3|.|TRBV10-3|TRBD1
TGTGCCACCGGGACAGGGTTTGATACGCAGTATTTT
CATGTGFDTQYF
>TRBJ1-6|.|TRBV6-1|.
TGTGCCAGCAGCCGACAGGAGGGCTATAATTCACCCCTCCACTTT
CASSRQEGYNSPLHF
>TRBJ1-4|.|TRBV28|.
TGTGCCAGCAGATCCGGACAGACAAATGAAAAACTGTTTTTT
CASRSGQTNEKLFF
>TRBJ2-1|few|TRBV18|.
TGTGCCAGCTCAACCGGACAGTCCGAGCAGTTCTTC
CASSTGQSEQFF
>TRBJ1-4|.|TRBV6-1|.
TGTGCCAGCAGACAGGCAACTAATGAAAAACTGTTTTTT
CASRQATNEKLFF
>TRBJ2-6|few|TRBV10-2|.
TGCGCCAGCAGAACGGAGGGGACGTACGTATTC
CASRTEGTYVF
>TRBJ1-1|few|TRBV5-1|.
TGCGCCAGCAGCTTTTCAGGGTTTAACACTGAAGCTTTCTTT
CASSFSGFNTEAFF
>TRBJ2-7|few|TRBV15|.
TGTGCCACCAGCAGAGATCAAGGGCGTTACGAGCAGTACTTC
CATSRDQGRYEQYF
>TRBJ1-2|.|TRBV6-1|.
TGTGCCAGCAGGACGAACTATGGCTACACCTTC
CASRTNYGYTF
>TRBJ2-7|.|TRBV5-1|TRBD2
TGCGCCAGCATTGGGGGAGGGGACGAGCAGTACTTC
CASIGGGDEQYF
>TRBJ1-5|.|TRBV6-1|.
TGTGCCAGCAGTGGGGACGGCAATCAGCCCCAGCATTTT
CASSGDGNQPQHF
>TRBJ2-2|.|TRBV6-5|.
TGTGCCAGCAGTCGGGGACAGAACACCGGGGAGCTGTTTTTT
CASSRGQNTGELFF
>TRBJ2-5|.|TRBV6-6|TRBD2
TGTGCCAGCAGTCGACTAGCGGGGGCATGGGAGACCCAGTACTTC
CASSRLAGAWETQYF
>TRBJ2-2|.|TRBV10-3|.
TGTGCCATCAGTGAGTGGGACACCGGGGAGCTGTTTTTT
CAISEWDTGELFF
>TRBJ1-1|.|TRBV23-1|.
TGCGCCAGCATAGGAACAGGAGACCGTACTGAAGCTTTCTTT
CASIGTGDRTEAFF
>TRBJ2-2|.|TRBV27|.
TGTGCCAGCAGTTTTGGGGGGACCGGGGAGCTGTTTTTT
CASSFGGTGELFF
>TRBJ2-7|.|TRBV6-5|.
TGTGCCAGCAGTTACTCGTATGTACAATCCTACGAGCAGTACTTC
CASSYSYVQSYEQYF
>TRBJ1-2|.|TRBV28|.
TGTGCCAGCAGTTTTAGAGGTTATGGCTACACCTTC
CASSFRGYGYTF
>TRBJ2-2|.|TRBV7-9|TRBD1
TGTGCCAGCACACCGGGACAGGGGTTCACCGGGGAGCTGTTTTTT
CASTPGQGFTGELFF
>TRBJ2-7|.|TRBV28|.
TGTGCCAGCAGGGGCGGACCAGACCCTCTCTACGAGCAGTACTTC
CASRGGPDPLYEQYF
>TRBJ1-3|.|TRBV4-2|.
TGTGCCAGCAGCCAAGATGCGTCGGGGGGCCACCTCTCTGGAAACACCATATATTTT
CASSQDASGGHLSGNTIYF
>TRBJ1-4|.|TRBV7-9|.
TGTGCCAGCAGCTCCGGTCGACAGAGCTACACTGAAAAACTGTTTTTT
CASSSGRQSYTEKLFF
>TRBJ1-2|.|TRBV7-9|TRBD1
TGTGCCAGCAGCCTAGGACAGGAGAACTATGGCTACACCTTC
CASSLGQENYGYTF
>TRBJ1-1|.|TRBV15|.
TGTGCCACCAGCAGTGACTTCGAGGCGAACACTGAAGCTTTCTTT
CATSSDFEANTEAFF
>TRBJ2-6|.|TRBV2|TRBD1
TGTGCCAGCACCCCGGGACAGGGGGTGGCTGGGGCCAACGTCCTGACTTTC
CASTPGQGVAGANVLTF
>TRBJ2-5|once|TRBV28|.
TGTGCCAGCACCACGCCCCGAGGGAGCGAGACCCAGTACTTC
CASTTPRGSETQYF
>TRBJ2-6|.|TRBV2|.
TGTGCCAGCAGTGAGGCCAACGTCCTGACTTTC
CASSEANVLTF
>TRBJ2-2|.|TRBV4-1|TRBD2
TGCGCCAGCAGCCAAGATCATCTAGCGGGGTTCTCTTGGACCGGGGAGCTGTTTTTT
CASSQDHLAGFSWTGELFF
>TRBJ1-5|.|TRBV5-1|.
TGCGCCAGCAGCTTTTCCGGGGATAGCAATCAGCCCCAGCATTTT
CASSFSGDSNQPQHF
>TRBJ2-6|.|TRBV5-4|.
TGTGCCAGCAGCCTGGCCCAAAATCTGGGGGCCAACGTCCTGACTTTC
CASSLAQNLGANVLTF
>TRBJ2-1|.|TRBV5-1|TRBD1
TGCGCCAGCAACCCTTCCGGGACAGGGGGCTACAATGAGCAGTTCTTC
CASNPSGTGGYNEQFF
>TRBJ2-7|.|TRBV29-1|TRBD1
TGCAGCGCCGGGACAGGGGTCGAGCAGTACTTC
CSAGTGVEQYF
>TRBJ1-3|.|TRBV28|TRBD1
TGTGCCAGCCGGACAGGGGACTACTCTGGAAACACCATATATTTT
CASRTGDYSGNTIYF